This T cell receptor beta chain was identified during a study of blood T cell repertoires in COVID-19. Study-wide background: COVID-19 samples from acute and convalescent phases originated in the United States, Italy and Spain. In each case, the material was cDNA or gDNA derived from T cells, B-cell-depleted T cells, or PBMCs.

How the authors handled the data: Estimated nucleated cell counts came from reference gene primer amplification. Clones were read by immunoSEQ multiplex PCR, and TCRdb kept only the in-frame ones, dropping some. Clone size and V and J calls were adopted from that table, with D and trimming inferred from the DNA. This table has around 65,000 clones, approximately 78% appearing once. The clonotype originates from a human donor in a cohort sampled during active COVID-19. The sequenced sample consisted of peripheral blood.

For the CDR3, the DNA is TGTGCCAGCAGTTTAGGGGGGGCCGAGGCTTCACCCCTCCACTTT. Its translation is CASSLGGAEASPLHF. The genes are TRBV28 and TRBJ1-6; tentative D call: TRBD1 (6 bases). CDR3 size: 15 residues. Trimming shortened V by 2 bases and J by 9 bases, and 14 bases separated the two germline ends. CDR1 MDHEN and CDR2 SYDVKM come from the germline V gene.